This T cell receptor (beta chain) was sequenced during a study of blood T cell repertoires in COVID-19. At the level of the study: Specimens from acute and convalescent COVID-19 originated in the United States, Italy and Spain. From T cells, B-cell-depleted T cells, or PBMCs came the material, which was cDNA or gDNA.

This CDR3 spans 14 amino acids. Germline CDR1 and CDR2: SGHNT and YYREEE (reference sequence). V was shortened by 5 bases and J by 5 bases, with 17 bases between the two germline ends. Authors' methods: Nucleated cell number was recorded as an estimate derived from reference gene primer amplification. Using immunoSEQ multiplex PCR, the repertoire was profiled, and TCRdb retains in-frame clones only, with some absent. V, J and clone size derive from that table, while D and trimming were established from the DNA sequence. There are approximately 170,000 clones in the sample; roughly 84% occur only once, and roughly 10% lies in the top ten.

This TCR derives from a woman older than 75 with active or convalescent COVID-19. Sequencing used peripheral blood. The chain has TRBV5-4 and TRBJ2-7; tentative D call: TRBD1 (6 bases). CDR3 bases: TGTGCCAGCAGTCCCGGTCAGGGGTACCACGAGCAGTACTTC. This translates into CASSPGQGYHEQYF.